This record looks at one TCR beta chain sequence and its context. Its specificity is unknown. The protocol was immunoSEQ multiplex PCR, while the TCRdb copy is restricted to in-frame clones and leaves out a portion. There are 400,000 or so clones in the sample; roughly nine tenths occur only once, and 3% to 3.5% lies in the top ten. The sample comes from a study of Ad26.COV2.S vaccination and SARS-CoV-2 variants. This sample's treatment: over 15 received Ad26.COV2.S at low or high dose, single or two shots; 5 received placebo; per-sample allocation not given. Sampling occurred on day 63 after the first vaccine or placebo injection. The sample came from a Boston adult aged 18-55 years. As its vector, the vaccine had Ad26, which expressed Wuhan-strain SARS-CoV-2 spike. Broader study findings: Across vaccine and placebo recipients, the breadth of non-spike TCRs was similar.

This material consisted of peripheral blood, taken in a trial of Ad26.COV2.S vaccine versus placebo. The source is a person between 18 and 65 years old who received the Ad26.COV2.S COVID-19 vaccine or a placebo.

As DNA, the CDR3 is TGTGCCAGCAGCTTGGGGGGACCACAACAGGGGGCGGGCGGCTACACCTTC. Its translation: CASSLGGPQQGAGGYTF. V is TRBV5-4 and J is TRBJ1-2, with TRBD1 matching over 9 bases. J lost 8 bases, V lost 0 bases, and 14 bases had no gene match. The CDR3 has 17 amino acids. Germline-derived CDR1 and CDR2 are SGHNT and YYREEE (reference sequence).